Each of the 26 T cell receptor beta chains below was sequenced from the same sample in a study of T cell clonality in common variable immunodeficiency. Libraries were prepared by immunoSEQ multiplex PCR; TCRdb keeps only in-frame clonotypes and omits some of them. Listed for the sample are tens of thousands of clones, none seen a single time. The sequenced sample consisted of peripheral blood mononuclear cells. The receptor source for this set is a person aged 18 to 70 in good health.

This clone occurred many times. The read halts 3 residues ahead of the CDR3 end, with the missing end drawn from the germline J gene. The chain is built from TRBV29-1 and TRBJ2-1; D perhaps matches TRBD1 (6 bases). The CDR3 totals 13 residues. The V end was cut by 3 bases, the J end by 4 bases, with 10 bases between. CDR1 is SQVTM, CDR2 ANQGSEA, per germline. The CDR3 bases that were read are TGCAGCGTTGAGACAGGCTTTTACAATGAG. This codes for CSVETGFYNE. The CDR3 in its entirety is CSVETGFYNEQFF.

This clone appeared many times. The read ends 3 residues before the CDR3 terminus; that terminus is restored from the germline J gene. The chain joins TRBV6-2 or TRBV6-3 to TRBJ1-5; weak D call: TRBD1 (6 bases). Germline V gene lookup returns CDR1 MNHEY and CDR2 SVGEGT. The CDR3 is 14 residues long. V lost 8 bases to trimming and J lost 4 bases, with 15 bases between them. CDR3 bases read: TGTGCCAGCGCCGCAGGGGTAGAAAATCAGCCC. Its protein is CASAAGVENQP. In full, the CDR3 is CASAAGVENQPQHF.

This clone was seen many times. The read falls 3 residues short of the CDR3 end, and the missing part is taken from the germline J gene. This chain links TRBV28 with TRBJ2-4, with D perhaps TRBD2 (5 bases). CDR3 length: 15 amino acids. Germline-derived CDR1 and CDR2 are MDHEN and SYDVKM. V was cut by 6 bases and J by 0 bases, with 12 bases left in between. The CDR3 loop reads CASSGAEGAKNIQYF. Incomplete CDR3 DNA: TGTGCCAGCAGCGGAGCCGAGGGAGCCAAAAACATT. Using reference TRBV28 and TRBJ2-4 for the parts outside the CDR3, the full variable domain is DVKVTQSSRYLVKRTGEKVFLECVQDMDHENMFWYRQDPGLGLRLIYFSYDVKMKEKGDIPEGYSVSREKKERFSLILESASTNQTSMYLCASSGAEGAKNIQYFGAGTRLSVL.

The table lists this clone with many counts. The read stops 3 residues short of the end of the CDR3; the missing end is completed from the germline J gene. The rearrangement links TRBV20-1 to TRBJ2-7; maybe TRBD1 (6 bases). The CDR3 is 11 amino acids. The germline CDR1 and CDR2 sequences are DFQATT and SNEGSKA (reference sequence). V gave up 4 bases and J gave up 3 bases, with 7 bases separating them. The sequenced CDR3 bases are TGCAGTGCTACGACAGGCTACGAG. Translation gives CSATTGYE. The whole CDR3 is CSATTGYEQYF.

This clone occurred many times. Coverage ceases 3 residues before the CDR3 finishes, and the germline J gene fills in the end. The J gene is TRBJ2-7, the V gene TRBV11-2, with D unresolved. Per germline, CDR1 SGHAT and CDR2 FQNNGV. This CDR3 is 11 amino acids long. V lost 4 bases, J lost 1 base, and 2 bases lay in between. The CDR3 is CASSSSYEQYF. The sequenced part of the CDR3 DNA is TGTGCCAGCAGCTCATCCTACGAG.

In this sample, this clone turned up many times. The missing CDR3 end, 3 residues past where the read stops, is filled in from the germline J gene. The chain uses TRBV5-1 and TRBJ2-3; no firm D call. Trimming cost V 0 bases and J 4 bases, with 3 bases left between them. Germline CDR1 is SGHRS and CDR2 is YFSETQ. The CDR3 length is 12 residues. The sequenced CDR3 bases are TGCGCCAGCAGCTTGGAGGCAGATACG. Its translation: CASSLEADT. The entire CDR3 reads CASSLEADTQYF.

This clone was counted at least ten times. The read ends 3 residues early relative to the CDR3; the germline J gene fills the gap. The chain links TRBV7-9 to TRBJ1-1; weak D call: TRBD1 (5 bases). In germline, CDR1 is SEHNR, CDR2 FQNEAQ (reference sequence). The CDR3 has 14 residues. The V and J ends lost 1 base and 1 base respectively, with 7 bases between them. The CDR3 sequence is CASSLEQGNTEAFF. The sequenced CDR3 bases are TGTGCCAGCAGCTTAGAGCAGGGGAACACTGAA.

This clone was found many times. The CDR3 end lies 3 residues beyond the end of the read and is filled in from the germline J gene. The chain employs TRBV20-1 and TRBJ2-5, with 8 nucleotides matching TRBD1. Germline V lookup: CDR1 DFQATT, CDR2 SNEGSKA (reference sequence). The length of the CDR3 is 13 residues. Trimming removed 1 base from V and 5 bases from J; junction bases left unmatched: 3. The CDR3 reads CSARGDRRETQYF. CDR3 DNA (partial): TGCAGTGCTAGAGGGGACAGGCGGGAGACC.

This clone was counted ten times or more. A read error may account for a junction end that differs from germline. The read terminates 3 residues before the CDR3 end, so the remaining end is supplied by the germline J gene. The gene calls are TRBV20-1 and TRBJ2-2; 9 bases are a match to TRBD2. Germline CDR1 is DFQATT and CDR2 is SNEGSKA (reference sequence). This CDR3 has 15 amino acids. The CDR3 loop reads CSARWEREVPGELFF. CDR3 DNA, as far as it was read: TGCAGTGCTAGGTGGGAGCGGGAGGTTCCCGGAGAG.

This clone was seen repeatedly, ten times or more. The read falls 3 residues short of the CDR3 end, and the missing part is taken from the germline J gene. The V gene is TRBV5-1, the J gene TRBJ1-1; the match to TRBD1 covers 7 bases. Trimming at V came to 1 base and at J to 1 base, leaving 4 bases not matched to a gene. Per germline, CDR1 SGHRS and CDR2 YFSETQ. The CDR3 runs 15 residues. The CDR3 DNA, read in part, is TGCGCCAGCAGCTTGAAGGACAGGAGGAACACTGAA. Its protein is CASSLKDRRNTE. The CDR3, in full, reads CASSLKDRRNTEAFF.

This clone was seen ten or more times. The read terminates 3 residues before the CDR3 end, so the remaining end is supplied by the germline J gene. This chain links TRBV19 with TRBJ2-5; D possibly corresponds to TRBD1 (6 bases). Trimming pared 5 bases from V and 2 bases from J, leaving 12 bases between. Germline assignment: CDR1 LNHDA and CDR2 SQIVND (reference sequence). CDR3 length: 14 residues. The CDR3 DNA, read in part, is TGTGCCAGTAGTCTCGGACAGTTACAAGAGACC. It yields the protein CASSLGQLQET. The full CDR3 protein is CASSLGQLQETQYF.

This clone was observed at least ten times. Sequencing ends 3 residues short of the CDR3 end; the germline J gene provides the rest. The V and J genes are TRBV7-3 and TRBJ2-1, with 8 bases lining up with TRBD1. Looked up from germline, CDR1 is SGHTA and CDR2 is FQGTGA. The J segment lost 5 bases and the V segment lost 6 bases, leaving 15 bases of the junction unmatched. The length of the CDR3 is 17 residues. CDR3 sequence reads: CASSSPGVDREDNEQFF. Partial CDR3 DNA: TGTGCCAGCAGTTCACCGGGTGTGGACAGGGAGGACAATGAG.

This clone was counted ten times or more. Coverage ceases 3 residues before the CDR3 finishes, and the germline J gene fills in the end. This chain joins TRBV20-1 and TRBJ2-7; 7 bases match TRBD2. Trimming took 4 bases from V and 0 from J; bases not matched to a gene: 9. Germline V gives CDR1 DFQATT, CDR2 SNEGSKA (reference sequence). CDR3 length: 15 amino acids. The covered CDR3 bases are TGCAGTGCTACATTAGCGGGTATAAGCTCCTACGAG. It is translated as CSATLAGISSYE. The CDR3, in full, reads CSATLAGISSYEQYF.

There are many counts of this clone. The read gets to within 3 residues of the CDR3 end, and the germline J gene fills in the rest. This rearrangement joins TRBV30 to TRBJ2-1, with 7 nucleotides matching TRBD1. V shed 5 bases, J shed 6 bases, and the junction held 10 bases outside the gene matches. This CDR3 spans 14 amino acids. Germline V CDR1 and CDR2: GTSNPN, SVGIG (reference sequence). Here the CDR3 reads CAWSIGAGGNEQFF. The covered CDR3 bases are TGTGCCTGGTCTATTGGGGCAGGGGGCAATGAG.

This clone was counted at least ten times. The CDR3 sequence is CASRPGTDWGNTIYF. The sequenced part of the CDR3 DNA is TGCGCCAGCAGGCCTGGGACTGACTGGGGAAACACC. The chain employs TRBV5-1 and TRBJ1-3, with TRBD1 as a possible D gene (5 bases). The observed sequence ends 3 residues before the CDR3 terminus, with the missing tail filled in from the germline J gene. V lost 5 bases and J lost 4, with 16 bases in between. This CDR3 is 15 amino acids long. Germline lookup yields CDR1 SGHRS and CDR2 YFSETQ. The full variable domain, rest sourced from reference TRBV5-1 and TRBJ1-3, is KAGVTQTPRYLIKTRGQQVTLSCSPISGHRSVSWYQQTPGQGLQFLFEYFSETQRNKGNFPGRFSGRQFSNSRSEMNVSTLELGDSALYLCASRPGTDWGNTIYFGEGSWLTVV.

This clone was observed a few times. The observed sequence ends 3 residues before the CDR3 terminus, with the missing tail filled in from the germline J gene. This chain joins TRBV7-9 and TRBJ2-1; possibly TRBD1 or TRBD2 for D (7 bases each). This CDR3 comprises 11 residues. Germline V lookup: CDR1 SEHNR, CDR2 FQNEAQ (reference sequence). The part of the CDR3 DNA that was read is TGTGGCAGGGGGGGGAACAATGAG. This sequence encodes CGRGGNNE. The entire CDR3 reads CGRGGNNEQFF.

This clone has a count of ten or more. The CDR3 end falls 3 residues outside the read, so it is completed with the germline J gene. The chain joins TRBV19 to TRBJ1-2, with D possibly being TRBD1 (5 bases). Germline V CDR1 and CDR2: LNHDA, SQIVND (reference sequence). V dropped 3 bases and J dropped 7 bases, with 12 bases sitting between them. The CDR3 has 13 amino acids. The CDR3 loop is CASSIEGHSGYTF. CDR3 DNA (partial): TGTGCCAGTAGTATTGAGGGGCACTCTGGC.

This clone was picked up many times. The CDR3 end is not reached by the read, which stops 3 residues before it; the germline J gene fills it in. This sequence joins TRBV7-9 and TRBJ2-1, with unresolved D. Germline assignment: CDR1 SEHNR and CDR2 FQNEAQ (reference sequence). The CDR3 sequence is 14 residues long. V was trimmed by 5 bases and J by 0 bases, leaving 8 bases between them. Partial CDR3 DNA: TGTGCCAGCAGCCTTCTCTCCTCCTACAATGAG. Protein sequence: CASSLLSSYNE. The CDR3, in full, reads CASSLLSSYNEQFF.

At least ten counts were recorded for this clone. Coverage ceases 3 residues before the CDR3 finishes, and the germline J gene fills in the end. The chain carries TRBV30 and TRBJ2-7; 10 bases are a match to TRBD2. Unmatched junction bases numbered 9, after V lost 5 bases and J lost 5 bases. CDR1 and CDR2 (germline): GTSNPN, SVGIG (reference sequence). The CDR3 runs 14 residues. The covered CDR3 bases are TGTGCCTGGCGAAGTAGCGGGAGGTGGGACGAG. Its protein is CAWRSSGRWDE. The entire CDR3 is CAWRSSGRWDEQYF.

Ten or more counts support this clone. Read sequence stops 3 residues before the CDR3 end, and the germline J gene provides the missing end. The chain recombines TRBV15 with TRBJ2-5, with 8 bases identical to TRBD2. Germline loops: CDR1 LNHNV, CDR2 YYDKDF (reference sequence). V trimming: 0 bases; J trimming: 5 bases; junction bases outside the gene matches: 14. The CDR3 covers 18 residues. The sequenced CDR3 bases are TGTGCCACCAGCAGAGATCGGGCGGGAGGCGTCCTTGGGGAGACC. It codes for CATSRDRAGGVLGET. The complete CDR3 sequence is CATSRDRAGGVLGETQYF.

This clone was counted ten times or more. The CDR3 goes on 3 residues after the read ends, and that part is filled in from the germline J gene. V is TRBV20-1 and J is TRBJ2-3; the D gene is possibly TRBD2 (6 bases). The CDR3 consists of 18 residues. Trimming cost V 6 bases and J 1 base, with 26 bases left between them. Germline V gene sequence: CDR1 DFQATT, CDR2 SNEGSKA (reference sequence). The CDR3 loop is CSAPDNSGASRGTDTQYF. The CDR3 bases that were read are TGCAGTGCCCCAGATAATAGCGGTGCCTCTCGAGGCACAGATACG.

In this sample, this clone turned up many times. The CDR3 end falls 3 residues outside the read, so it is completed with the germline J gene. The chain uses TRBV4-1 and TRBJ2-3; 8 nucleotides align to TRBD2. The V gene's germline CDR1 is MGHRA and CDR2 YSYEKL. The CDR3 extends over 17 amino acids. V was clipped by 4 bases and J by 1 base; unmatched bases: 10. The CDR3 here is CASSLQLAVERTDTQYF. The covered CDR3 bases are TGCGCCAGCAGCCTTCAACTAGCGGTGGAACGCACAGATACG.

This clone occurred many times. CDR3 region: CSAREASEYYEQYF. The CDR3 DNA, read in part, is TGCAGTGCTAGAGAGGCTAGCGAGTACTACGAG. The chain recombines TRBV20-1 with TRBJ2-7; D perhaps matches TRBD2 (6 bases). Sequencing ends 3 residues short of the CDR3 end; the germline J gene provides the rest. This CDR3 has 14 residues. Trimming stripped 0 bases from V and 3 bases from J, with 12 bases between. The germline V gene has CDR1 DFQATT and CDR2 SNEGSKA (reference sequence).

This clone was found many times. The CDR3 bases that were read are TGTGCCAGCAGTTTCCGACAGGGAAGAGTGAGCATT. Its translation: CASSFRQGRVSI. Given in full, the CDR3 is CASSFRQGRVSIQYF. This rearrangement joins TRBV28 to TRBJ2-4, with 7 bases that match TRBD1. Read data end 3 residues before the CDR3 end; the end is taken from the germline J gene. V trimming: 3 bases; J trimming: 9 bases; junction bases outside the gene matches: 11. The CDR3 has 15 amino acids. Germline V gene data show CDR1 as MDHEN and CDR2 as SYDVKM.

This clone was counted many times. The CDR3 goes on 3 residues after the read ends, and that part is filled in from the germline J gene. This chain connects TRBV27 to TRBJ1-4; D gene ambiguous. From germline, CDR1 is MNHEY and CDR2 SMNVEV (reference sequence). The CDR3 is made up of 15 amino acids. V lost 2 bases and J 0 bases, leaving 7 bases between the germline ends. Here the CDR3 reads CASSLGQTTNEKLFF. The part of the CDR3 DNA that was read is TGTGCCAGCAGTTTAGGGCAAACAACTAATGAAAAA.

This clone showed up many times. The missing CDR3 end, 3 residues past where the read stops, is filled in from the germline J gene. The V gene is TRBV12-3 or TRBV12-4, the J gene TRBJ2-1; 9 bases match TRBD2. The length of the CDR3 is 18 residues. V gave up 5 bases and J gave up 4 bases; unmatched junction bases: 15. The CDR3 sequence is CASSRNLAGAGLYNEQFF. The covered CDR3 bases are TGTGCCAGCAGTCGAAACTTAGCGGGAGCGGGGTTATACAATGAG.